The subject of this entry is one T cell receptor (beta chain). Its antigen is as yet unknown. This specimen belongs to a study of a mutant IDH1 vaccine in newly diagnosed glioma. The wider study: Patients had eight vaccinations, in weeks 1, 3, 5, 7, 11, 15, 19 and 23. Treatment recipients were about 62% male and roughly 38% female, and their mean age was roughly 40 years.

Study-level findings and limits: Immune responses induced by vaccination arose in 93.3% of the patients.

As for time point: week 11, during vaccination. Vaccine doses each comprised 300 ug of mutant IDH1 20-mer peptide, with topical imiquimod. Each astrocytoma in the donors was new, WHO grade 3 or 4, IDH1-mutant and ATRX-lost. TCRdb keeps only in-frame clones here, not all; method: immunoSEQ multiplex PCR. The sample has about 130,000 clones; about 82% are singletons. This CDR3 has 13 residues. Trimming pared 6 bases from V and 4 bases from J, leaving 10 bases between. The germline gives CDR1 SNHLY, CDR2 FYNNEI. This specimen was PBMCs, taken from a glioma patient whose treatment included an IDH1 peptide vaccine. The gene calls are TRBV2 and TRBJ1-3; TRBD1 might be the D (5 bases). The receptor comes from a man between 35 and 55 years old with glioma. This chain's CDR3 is CASRRQLGNTIYF. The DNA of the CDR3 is TGTGCCAGCAGGCGACAGCTAGGAAACACCATATATTTT.